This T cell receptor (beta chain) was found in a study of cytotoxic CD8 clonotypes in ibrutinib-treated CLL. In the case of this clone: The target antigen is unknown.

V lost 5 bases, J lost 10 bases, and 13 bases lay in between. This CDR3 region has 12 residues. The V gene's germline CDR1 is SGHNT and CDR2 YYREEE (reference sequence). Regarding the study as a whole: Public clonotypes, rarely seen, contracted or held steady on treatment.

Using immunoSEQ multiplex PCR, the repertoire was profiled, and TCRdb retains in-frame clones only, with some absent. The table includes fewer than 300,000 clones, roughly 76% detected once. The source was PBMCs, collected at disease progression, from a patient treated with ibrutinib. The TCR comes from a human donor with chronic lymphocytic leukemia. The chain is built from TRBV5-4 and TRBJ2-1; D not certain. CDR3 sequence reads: CASRPLSGEQFF. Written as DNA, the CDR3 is TGTGCCAGCAGGCCCCTGAGTGGAGAGCAGTTCTTC.